The clone carrying this TCR beta chain was seen only a few times. Its cognate antigen is unknown. Per the original data handling: Filtering was not the same, since immunoSEQ gave junction-only sequences without quality scores. Using immunoSEQ multiplex PCR, the repertoire was profiled, and TCRdb retains in-frame clones only, with some absent. That table gives V, J and clone size, and the DNA gave D and trimming. The sample has 230,000 or so clones; 60% to 70% are singletons. Trimming took off 3 bases at V and 6 bases at J, with 18 bases between the two ends. The CDR3 has 16 residues. CDR1 is KGHSH, CDR2 LQKENI, per germline. The source of the sample is a study of shared clonotypes between healthy human individuals. Study-wide results and caveats: Several donors held approximately 4.6% of naive CD4 clonotypes in common.

The chain has TRBV18 and TRBJ2-1, with D perhaps TRBD2 (5 bases). Sequencing was performed on memory CD4+ T cells sorted from blood. Subset meaning: CD45RA-negative fraction. This clonotype originated in a man in his thirties or forties in good health. CDR3 DNA: TGTGCCAGCTCACCGAGGGCAGCTAAGCTTCCCAATGAGCAGTTCTTC. This translates into CASSPRAAKLPNEQFF.